The 6 T cell receptor beta chains presented below share a single source sample, sequenced in a study of blood T cell repertoires in COVID-19. This table comes from immunoSEQ multiplex PCR, and its TCRdb copy is limited to in-frame clones, with some not included. The table has some 80,000 clones, about four fifths seen once. The sample consisted of peripheral blood. All receptors derive from a woman aged 35 to 49 with active or convalescent COVID-19.

The chain carries TRBV5-5 and TRBJ2-7; TRBD1 matches at 7 bases. The CDR3 totals 14 residues. The trim removed 3 bases at V and 3 bases at J, leaving 6 bases unmatched. The germline V gene has CDR1 SGHKS and CDR2 YYEKEE (reference sequence). DNA of the CDR3: TGTGCCAGCAGCTCACCCGGGACAGTCTACGAGCAGTACTTC. Translation: CASSSPGTVYEQYF.

The chain combines TRBV11-3 with TRBJ2-5, with a possible D match to TRBD2 (6 bases). Germline-derived CDR1 and CDR2 are SGHNT and YENEEA. V lost 3 bases, J lost 3 bases, and 14 bases lay in between. The CDR3 length is 15 residues. For the CDR3, the DNA is TGTGCCAGCAGCTTGGGACTTGTAGCTAAAGAGACCCAGTACTTC. This gives the protein CASSLGLVAKETQYF.

The table lists this clone with a count of one. The V gene is TRBV5-1, the J gene TRBJ2-3, with TRBD2 identical over 16 bases. Germline CDR1 reads SGHRS; CDR2 reads YFSETQ. V trimming: 2 bases; J trimming: 4 bases; junction bases outside the gene matches: 1. The CDR3 is 16 residues long. This CDR3 is CASSFGTSGGADTQYF. CDR3 nucleotide sequence: TGCGCCAGCAGCTTCGGGACTAGCGGGGGGGCAGATACGCAGTATTTT.

V and J are TRBV10-3 and TRBJ2-2; no clear D gene. The CDR3 loop spans 15 amino acids. Germline values: CDR1 ENHRY, CDR2 SYGVKD. Trimming cost V 4 bases and J 0 bases, with 9 bases left between them. CDR3 loop: CAISGAISNTGELFF. The DNA of the CDR3 is TGTGCCATCAGTGGGGCAATATCGAACACCGGGGAGCTGTTTTTT.

This clone occurred once. The rearrangement links TRBV11-3 to TRBJ2-3; D might be TRBD1 (6 bases). This CDR3 region has 14 residues. V shed 5 bases and J shed 3 bases, with 12 bases lying between them. Germline V gene lookup returns CDR1 SGHNT and CDR2 YENEEA. The CDR3 loop is CASSLRTVTDTQYF. CDR3 nucleotides: TGTGCCAGCAGCCTGCGGACAGTTACAGATACGCAGTATTTT.

This rearrangement joins TRBV5-1 to TRBJ2-7; 8 bases line up with TRBD1. V gave up 4 bases and J gave up 3 bases; unmatched junction bases: 9. CDR3 length: 15 amino acids. CDR1 and CDR2 (germline): SGHRS, YFSETQ. CDR3 bases: TGCGCCAGCAGCCTGAATGACAGGGGTGTCTACGAGCAGTACTTC. Protein sequence: CASSLNDRGVYEQYF.